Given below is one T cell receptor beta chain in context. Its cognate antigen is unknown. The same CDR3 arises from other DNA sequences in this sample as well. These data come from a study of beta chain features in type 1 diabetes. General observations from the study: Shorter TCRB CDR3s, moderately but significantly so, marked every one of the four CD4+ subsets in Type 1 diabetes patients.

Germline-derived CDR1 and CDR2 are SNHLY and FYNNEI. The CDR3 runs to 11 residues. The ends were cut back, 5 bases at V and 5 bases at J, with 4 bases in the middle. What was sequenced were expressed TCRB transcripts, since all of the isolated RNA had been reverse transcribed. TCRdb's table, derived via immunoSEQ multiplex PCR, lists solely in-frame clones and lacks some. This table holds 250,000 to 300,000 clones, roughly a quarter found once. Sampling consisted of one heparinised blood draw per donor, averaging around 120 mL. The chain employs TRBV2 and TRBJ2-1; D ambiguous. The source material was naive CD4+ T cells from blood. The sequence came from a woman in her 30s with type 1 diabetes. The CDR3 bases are TGTGCCAGCAGTCTTAACAATGAGCAGTTCTTC. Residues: CASSLNNEQFF.